The entry below gives a single T cell receptor (beta chain) sequence along with its context. Antigen unknown. The data originate from a study of response to subunit inactivated influenza vaccine. The study, taken as a whole, reports: New T cells are recruited in small numbers by each seasonal influenza vaccination, according to the authors' suggestion.

CDR1 SEHNR and CDR2 FQNEAQ come from the germline V gene (reference sequence). The CDR3 runs 14 residues. Trimming removed 1 base at V and 4 bases at J, with 10 bases between. A single record per CDR3 protein comes from TCRdb applying MiXCR to the RT-PCR reads. The table includes 650,000 to 700,000 distinct CDR3 sequences, approximately 15% detected once. V and J are TRBV7-9 and TRBJ1-1; no definite D call. The receptor's source is a man aged 50-60 years who received an inactivated influenza vaccine. The sequencing here drew on PBMCs from blood, taken roughly 12 days after vaccination. The CDR3: CASSLVWGTTEAFF. The CDR3 DNA is TGTGCCAGCAGCTTAGTTTGGGGAACCACTGAAGCTTTCTTT.